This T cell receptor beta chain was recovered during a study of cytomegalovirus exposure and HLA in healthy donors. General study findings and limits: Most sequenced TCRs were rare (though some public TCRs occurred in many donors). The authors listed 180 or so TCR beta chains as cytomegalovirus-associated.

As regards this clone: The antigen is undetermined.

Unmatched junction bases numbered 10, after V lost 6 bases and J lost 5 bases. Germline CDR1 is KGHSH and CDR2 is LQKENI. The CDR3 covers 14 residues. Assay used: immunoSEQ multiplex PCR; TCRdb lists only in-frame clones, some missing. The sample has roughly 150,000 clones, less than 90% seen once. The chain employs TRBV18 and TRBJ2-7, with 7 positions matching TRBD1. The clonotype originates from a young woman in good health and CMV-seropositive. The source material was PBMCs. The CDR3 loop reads CASSQQGKDHEQYF. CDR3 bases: TGTGCCAGCTCGCAACAGGGGAAGGACCACGAGCAGTACTTC. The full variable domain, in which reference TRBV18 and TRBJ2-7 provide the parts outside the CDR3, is NAGVMQNPRHLVRRRGQEARLRCSPMKGHSHVYWYRQLPEEGLKFMVYLQKENIIDESGMPKERFSAEFPKEGPSILRIQQVVRGDSAAYFCASSQQGKDHEQYFGPGTRLTVT.